This T cell receptor beta chain emerged from a study of blood T cell repertoires in COVID-19. Between the trimmed V and J ends, which lost 5 bases and 6 bases, there was a span of 11 bases. Germline V gene lookup returns CDR1 LNHDA and CDR2 SQIVND (reference sequence). This CDR3 is 13 amino acids long. TCRdb's table, derived via immunoSEQ multiplex PCR, lists solely in-frame clones and lacks some. The repertoire holds 80,000 to 100,000 clones, approximately 80% seen once, with under 13% in the top ten. The receptor's source is a man between 65 and 85 years old with active or convalescent COVID-19. The sequenced material came from peripheral blood. V usage is TRBV19 and J usage is TRBJ2-1; a weak D match, TRBD2 (6 bases). The CDR3 region is CASSGSRGNEQFF. DNA of the CDR3: TGTGCCAGTAGTGGTTCGCGGGGCAATGAGCAGTTCTTC.